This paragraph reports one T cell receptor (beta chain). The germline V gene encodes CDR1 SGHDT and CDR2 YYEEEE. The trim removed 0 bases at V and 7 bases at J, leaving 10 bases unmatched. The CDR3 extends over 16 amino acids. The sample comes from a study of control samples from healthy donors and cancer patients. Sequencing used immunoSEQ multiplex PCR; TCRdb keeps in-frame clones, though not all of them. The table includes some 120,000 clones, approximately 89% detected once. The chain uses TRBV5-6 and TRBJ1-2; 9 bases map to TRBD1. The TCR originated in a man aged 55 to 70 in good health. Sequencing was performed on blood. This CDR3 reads CASSLAFTGQGLGYTF. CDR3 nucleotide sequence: TGTGCCAGCAGCTTGGCATTTACGGGACAGGGTCTTGGCTACACCTTC.